This entry is about one TCR beta chain. Reverse transcription used roughly 0.45 to 1 ug RNA and random hexamers. TCRdb reprocessed the immunoSEQ multiplex PCR reads via MiXCR and lists one record per CDR3 protein. The data contain just over 300,000 distinct CDR3 sequences, 92% of them singletons. This record comes from a study of CD8 T cells in Susac syndrome. The CDR3 sequence is 15 residues long. Germline CDR1 reads LNHDA; CDR2 reads SQIVND (reference sequence). Trimming took 6 bases from V and 1 from J, leaving 16 bases between them. This clonotype was sampled from a human donor with multiple sclerosis. This chain connects TRBV19 to TRBJ2-7, with D possibly being TRBD2 (5 bases). The sequencing input was CD4+ T cells from PBMCs. The CDR3, as DNA: TGTGCCAGTAGGAGGGCGAACCGTCATTCCTACGAGCAGTACTTC. It translates to CASRRANRHSYEQYF.